This T cell receptor beta chain derives from a study of metastatic and nonmetastatic thyroid tumors (dated by TCRdb to about 2020). As for the study more broadly: The researchers compared repertoires between peripheral blood samples and tumor or nodule tissue samples from patients with malignant or benign thyroid disease. Results and caveats for the whole study, not just this receptor: In both blood and tumor samples, malignant tumors were reported to have significantly higher TCR beta diversity than benign nodules.

The receptor library was made with PCR. The data were produced on an Illumina HiSeq 4000. High-throughput sequencing was used to profile the TCR beta-chain CDR3 region of each patient. As for how the authors treated the data: A classifier to discriminate distant-metastatic papillary thyroid cancer patients was built from CDR3 differences across clinicopathological groups. To measure repertoire diversity the researchers used the Shannon index, while the Morisita-Horn index served to gauge how similar the tumor and blood repertoires were. In-frame beta chains were kept once TCRdb had trimmed the public reads at Q25 with fastp and called clones with MiXCR. TCRdb, not the authors, supplied the V and J calls. Across this sample there are tens of thousands of clones, with 12% seen only once. The ten most abundant clones make up about 11% of the sample. The CDR3 runs 12 residues from the cysteine to the phenylalanine. Of the read, only the CDR3 DNA is kept; its 36 bases are in frame from base 1. Here V drops 4 bases and J drops 7 bases, and the junction holds 6 bases not matched to any gene. The germline V gene (reference sequence) provides CDR1 DFQATT and CDR2 SNEGSKA.

None of the patients had been given any treatment before thyroid surgery. The study retrospectively analysed patient clinical samples collected from about 2012 to 2018 using T-cell receptor beta sequencing. This clone appeared many times. No antigen is known for it. Base qualities are not at hand, and no much larger clone is one base apart. This clonotype was obtained from a female donor with papillary thyroid cancer or a benign thyroid nodule (not recorded which). Some clones in this sample may be carry-over from other donors' samples. The rearrangement joined TRBV20-1 to TRBJ1-2; TRBD1 agrees with 7 junctional bases. Source material: blood. This receptor has the CDR3 CSATGGGRGYTF. The DNA sequence is TGCAGTGCTACAGGGGGAGGTCGTGGCTACACCTTC.